The clone carrying this T cell receptor beta chain occurred once. Its antigen is still unknown. Sequenced by immunoSEQ multiplex PCR; TCRdb stores in-frame clones only, minus some. The sample lists 150,000 to 200,000 clones; roughly 88% were seen once. V lost 3 bases, J lost 3 bases, and 7 bases lay in between. Germline CDR1 and CDR2: LNHNV and YYDKDF (reference sequence). This CDR3 is built from 13 residues. The data belong to a study of T cell responses to AZD1222 COVID-19 vaccine. Study details: Pooling covered second doses at about 4 or about 12 weeks.

Overall study findings and caveats: Most donors were white British and more were female, and clonal diversity was possibly underestimated.

This TCR derives from an adult in good health. The specimen comprised peripheral blood, sampled on day 0 of AZD1222 vaccination. The chain links TRBV15 to TRBJ2-3; D might be TRBD2 (6 bases). CDR3 in amino acids: CATSSGGTDTQYF. The DNA for the CDR3 is TGTGCCACCAGCAGCGGGGGTACAGATACGCAGTATTTT.